Shown below are 20 T cell receptor beta chains from a single sample sequenced in a study of cytomegalovirus exposure and HLA in healthy donors. PCR primers comprised 60 Vbeta and 13 Jbeta primers. Assay: immunoSEQ multiplex PCR; the TCRdb copy retains only in-frame clones and omits some. The sample records about 190,000 clones, 81% being singletons. The sequenced sample was PBMCs. The receptor set was obtained from a young man in good health and CMV-seronegative.

The CDR3 spells CSVEISGSSYEQYF. The DNA for the CDR3 is TGCAGCGTTGAGATTTCCGGGAGCTCCTACGAGCAGTACTTC. The J gene is TRBJ2-7, the V gene TRBV29-1; D may be TRBD2 (6 bases). The V end was cut by 3 bases, the J end by 0 bases, with 12 bases between. CDR3 size: 14 residues. CDR1 is SQVTM, CDR2 ANQGSEA, per germline.

CDR3 bases: TGTGCCAGCACCCGTGAGGGGGCTGGGTGGAATCAGCCCCAGCATTTT. Its translation: CASTREGAGWNQPQHF. This rearrangement joins TRBV28 to TRBJ1-5, with 7 nucleotides matching TRBD1. The CDR3 consists of 16 residues. V shed 7 bases, J shed 4 bases, and the junction held 13 bases outside the gene matches. CDR1 and CDR2 (germline): MDHEN, SYDVKM. Looking up the rest from reference TRBV28 and TRBJ1-5 gives the full variable domain: DVKVTQSSRYLVKRTGEKVFLECVQDMDHENMFWYRQDPGLGLRLIYFSYDVKMKEKGDIPEGYSVSREKKERFSLILESASTNQTSMYLCASTREGAGWNQPQHFGDGTRLSIL.

The chain combines TRBV2 with TRBJ2-3; TRBD2 is a possible D gene (5 bases). This CDR3 has 15 residues. Germline V gene data show CDR1 as SNHLY and CDR2 as FYNNEI. V lost 4 bases to trimming and J lost 2 bases, with 13 bases between them. The CDR3: CASSADWRVTDTQYF. CDR3 nucleotides: TGTGCCAGCAGTGCGGACTGGAGAGTCACAGATACGCAGTATTTT.

The gene calls are TRBV7-3 and TRBJ2-3, with a weak D call TRBD2 (6 bases). The CDR3 totals 17 residues. Germline V gene data show CDR1 as SGHTA and CDR2 as FQGTGA. Trimming took 1 base from V and 4 from J, leaving 18 bases between them. For the CDR3, the DNA is TGTGCCAGCAGCTTAAGATCGTCGGGAGTGACGGCAGATACGCAGTATTTT. It codes for CASSLRSSGVTADTQYF.

The V call is TRBV6-1, the J call TRBJ1-2; D possibly corresponds to TRBD1 (5 bases). V lost 10 bases and J 6 bases, leaving 15 bases between the germline ends. Germline CDR1 and CDR2: MNHNS and SASEGT. CDR3 length: 12 amino acids. As DNA, the CDR3 is TGTGCCATCAGGGCCGGGGGGGATGGCTACACCTTC. Translation gives CAIRAGGDGYTF.

The V and J genes are TRBV29-1 and TRBJ1-1; unclear D gene. The V gene lost 3 bases and the J gene lost 7 bases, with 9 bases spanning the gap. This CDR3 is 11 amino acids long. The V gene's germline CDR1 is SQVTM and CDR2 ANQGSEA. CDR3 bases: TGCAGCGTTGATTCTCAGATTGAAGCTTTCTTT. As protein: CSVDSQIEAFF.

The rearrangement joins TRBV10-3 to TRBJ1-1; 8 nucleotides align to TRBD1. The germline gives CDR1 ENHRY, CDR2 SYGVKD. V lost 2 bases, J lost 5 bases, and 7 bases stayed unmatched. The CDR3 sequence is 15 residues long. The CDR3 sequence is CAISEPWTGRTEAFF. CDR3 coding DNA: TGTGCCATCAGTGAGCCTTGGACAGGGAGGACTGAAGCTTTCTTT.

The V gene is TRBV4-2, the J gene TRBJ2-7; the match to TRBD1 covers 7 bases. V gave up 0 bases and J gave up 0 bases; unmatched junction bases: 8. The CDR3 is 17 residues long. Germline CDR1 LGHNA, CDR2 YNFKEQ. The CDR3 DNA is TGTGCCAGCAGCCAAGAGCTCTACGGGGACAGCTCCTACGAGCAGTACTTC. This translates into CASSQELYGDSSYEQYF.

V and J are TRBV6-5 and TRBJ2-1; 7 bases are a match to TRBD1. This CDR3 has 15 residues. Looked up from germline, CDR1 is MNHEY and CDR2 is SVGAGI. The trim removed 5 bases at V and 8 bases at J, leaving 12 bases unmatched. CDR3 bases: TGTGCCAGCAGTCACGACATAGGGGGCGAAGATGAGCAGTTCTTC. Translated: CASSHDIGGEDEQFF.

This clone was seen a handful of times. For the CDR3, the DNA is TGCGCCAGCAGCAGACAGGGGACCTATGGCTACACCTTC. Translated, it gives CASSRQGTYGYTF. The rearrangement links TRBV4-1 to TRBJ1-2, with 8 bases lining up with TRBD1. The V and J ends lost 5 bases and 4 bases, in that order; junction bases with no gene match: 3. The CDR3 covers 13 residues. CDR1 is MGHRA and CDR2 is YSYEKL in the germline V gene.

The V and J genes are TRBV14 and TRBJ1-2; weak D call: TRBD1 (6 bases). This CDR3 contains 17 residues. The germline V gene encodes CDR1 SGHDN and CDR2 FVKESK. Trimming pared 3 bases from V and 4 bases from J, leaving 21 bases between. The CDR3 spells CASSQLSGGAPGYGYTF. Here the CDR3 DNA reads TGTGCCAGCAGCCAGCTCAGTGGGGGGGCGCCGGGCTATGGCTACACCTTC.

The V gene is TRBV11-1, the J gene TRBJ2-7; 10 nucleotides align to TRBD1. Germline CDR1 and CDR2: SGHAT and FQDESV (reference sequence). J was trimmed by 5 bases and V by 3 bases; bases with no gene match: 1. This CDR3 region has 13 residues. For the CDR3, the DNA is TGTGCCAGCAGCTTCGGACAGGGGGACGAGCAGTACTTC. Its translation is CASSFGQGDEQYF.

The gene calls are TRBV4-2 and TRBJ2-6, with TRBD2 as a possible D gene (6 bases). This CDR3 region has 16 residues. V lost 0 bases and J lost 2, with 8 bases in between. Germline V gene sequence: CDR1 LGHNA, CDR2 YNFKEQ. Here the CDR3 DNA reads TGTGCCAGCAGCCAAGAGGGCGGGGCTGGGGCCAACGTCCTGACTTTC. Protein product: CASSQEGGAGANVLTF.

The chain has TRBV28 and TRBJ1-5; D is uncertain. Trimming took off 9 bases at V and 2 bases at J, with 8 bases between the two ends. CDR3 length: 12 amino acids. Looked up from germline, CDR1 is MDHEN and CDR2 is SYDVKM. For the CDR3, the DNA is TGTGCCAGTCACTCGGGCAATCAGCCCCAGCATTTT. Protein product: CASHSGNQPQHF. Combining the CDR3 with reference TRBV28 and TRBJ1-5 gives the whole variable domain DVKVTQSSRYLVKRTGEKVFLECVQDMDHENMFWYRQDPGLGLRLIYFSYDVKMKEKGDIPEGYSVSREKKERFSLILESASTNQTSMYLCASHSGNQPQHFGDGTRLSIL.

The CDR3 coding sequence is TGTGCCAGCAGCGTAGATCTAGGGGCGAGAGAGCAGTACTTC. This codes for CASSVDLGAREQYF. The rearrangement joins TRBV9 to TRBJ2-7, with a possible D match to TRBD1 (5 bases). Trimming stripped 0 bases from V and 7 bases from J, with 14 bases between. Germline V CDR1 and CDR2: SGDLS, YYNGEE. The CDR3 extends over 14 amino acids.

This rearrangement joins TRBV9 to TRBJ1-4; D gene ambiguous. The germline CDR1 and CDR2 sequences are SGDLS and YYNGEE. The V and J ends lost 1 base and 8 bases respectively, with 15 bases between them. The CDR3 is made up of 15 amino acids. The CDR3 region is CASSVFESGGEKLFF. CDR3 nucleotides: TGTGCCAGCAGCGTATTTGAGAGCGGTGGCGAAAAACTGTTTTTT.

The rearrangement uses TRBV23-1 and TRBJ2-7, with TRBD2 as a possible D gene (6 bases). TRBV23-1 is sorted into the ORF group, with uncertain function. With 8 bases removed from V and 5 bases from J, the gap between germline ends came to 10 bases. This CDR3 contains 11 residues. CDR3 protein: CASLSGDEQYF. DNA for the CDR3: TGCGCCAGCTTATCGGGAGACGAGCAGTACTTC.

The rearrangement joins TRBV27 to TRBJ1-2; 11 positions agree with TRBD1. Germline CDR1 is MNHEY and CDR2 is SMNVEV (reference sequence). The CDR3 consists of 16 residues. V lost 5 bases and J lost 4; bases outside the gene matches: 9. In nucleotides, the CDR3 is TGTGCCAGCAGTAATCCGGGGGACAGGGGGACCTATGGCTACACCTTC. Its translation: CASSNPGDRGTYGYTF.

This chain uses TRBV4-3 with TRBJ2-1; 8 nucleotides line up with TRBD2. Germline lookup yields CDR1 LGHNA and CDR2 YSLEER. This CDR3 has 19 amino acids. Unmatched junction bases numbered 14, after V lost 4 bases and J lost 0 bases. The CDR3: CASSRHLNSGISSYNEQFF. CDR3 DNA: TGCGCCAGCAGCCGACACCTAAATAGCGGGATCAGCTCCTACAATGAGCAGTTCTTC.

The chain combines TRBV7-2 with TRBJ1-6; the D is unclear. There are 18 residues in the CDR3. V lost 7 bases and J 0 bases, leaving 19 bases between the germline ends. Germline loops: CDR1 SGHTA, CDR2 FQGNSA. The CDR3 DNA is TGTGCCAGCATCGACATTGGCCTCCTTAGCTCCTATAATTCACCCCTCCACTTT. Translating it yields CASIDIGLLSSYNSPLHF.